Following are 8 T cell receptor beta chains from one sample sequenced in a study of T cells in tumors after PD-1 blockade. TCRdb keeps only in-frame clones here, not all; method: immunoSEQ multiplex PCR. The data hold thousands of clones, with 68% observed a single time. Specimen: tumor tissue, collected before anti-PD-1 treatment. The receptors shown here come from a human donor with basal cell carcinoma.

V and J are TRBV7-9 and TRBJ1-1, with D possibly being TRBD1 (6 bases). CDR3 length: 15 amino acids. Trimming cost V 5 bases and J 5 bases, with 18 bases left between them. Germline CDR1 is SEHNR and CDR2 is FQNEAQ (reference sequence). CDR3 in amino acids: CASSPPRGRSTEAFF. For the CDR3, the DNA is TGTGCCAGCAGCCCCCCCCGGGGGCGGAGTACTGAAGCTTTCTTT.

The V and J genes are TRBV5-1 and TRBJ1-2; possible D gene TRBD1, 5 bases. V was shortened by 8 bases and J by 4 bases, with 12 bases between the two germline ends. CDR3 length: 12 residues. Germline V gene sequence: CDR1 SGHRS, CDR2 YFSETQ. In nucleotides, the CDR3 is TGCGCCAGTCCTTGGGGGTTCTATGGCTACACCTTC. Translated, it gives CASPWGFYGYTF.

V and J are TRBV19 and TRBJ1-5; a possible D gene is TRBD1 (6 bases). V lost 3 bases, J lost 6 bases, and 15 bases lay in between. CDR1 and CDR2 from the germline V gene are LNHDA and SQIVND (reference sequence). The CDR3 has 15 residues. This CDR3 reads CASSMAGARGQPQHF. CDR3 nucleotides: TGTGCCAGTAGTATGGCGGGGGCGCGGGGTCAGCCCCAGCATTTT.

J is TRBJ1-6 and V is TRBV10-2, with D perhaps matching TRBD1 (6 bases). The germline gives CDR1 WSHSY, CDR2 SAAADI. The CDR3 extends over 14 amino acids. The V end lost 4 bases, the J end lost 7 bases, and 11 bases lay between the germline ends. CDR3 amino acids: CASSVGQGNSPLHF. DNA of the CDR3: TGCGCCAGCAGTGTCGGGCAGGGGAATTCACCCCTCCACTTT.

The chain combines TRBV7-8 with TRBJ2-3; D ambiguous. The CDR3 loop spans 15 amino acids. From germline, CDR1 is SGHVS and CDR2 FQNEAQ. V lost 2 bases and J lost 3, with 12 bases in between. CDR3 sequence: CASSLREIATDTQYF. CDR3 coding DNA: TGTGCCAGCAGCTTAAGGGAAATTGCGACAGATACGCAGTATTTT.

The V call is TRBV20-1, the J call TRBJ2-5; TRBD2 matches 13 bases. The germline V gene encodes CDR1 DFQATT and CDR2 SNEGSKA (reference sequence). The CDR3 loop spans 16 amino acids. V shed 3 bases, J shed 5 bases, and the junction held 9 bases outside the gene matches. CDR3 sequence (DNA): TGCAGTGCTAGTACGCCGGGACTAGCGGGGTTGGAGACCCAGTACTTC. The encoded protein is CSASTPGLAGLETQYF.

The chain has TRBV14 and TRBJ1-2; 10 positions agree with TRBD1. J lost 6 bases, V lost 2 bases, and 6 bases had no gene match. Germline V lookup: CDR1 SGHDN, CDR2 FVKESK. This CDR3 is 15 amino acids long. CDR3 coding DNA: TGTGCCAGCAGCCAACAAAGGACAGGGGGGAATGGCTACACCTTC. This encodes CASSQQRTGGNGYTF.

The chain is built from TRBV25-1 and TRBJ1-1; TRBD1 aligns across 7 bases. Germline CDR1 is MGHDK and CDR2 is SYGVNS. With V trimmed by 9 bases and J by 4 bases, 14 bases remained unmatched. The CDR3 consists of 15 residues. The CDR3 is CASTTTRQGRTEAFF. CDR3 nucleotide sequence: TGTGCCAGTACTACTACCCGACAGGGACGCACTGAAGCTTTCTTT.